This T cell receptor beta chain was recovered during a study of T cells after yellow fever vaccination. 5'RACE template switching produced TCR cDNA carrying a universal primer site and UMIs. TCRdb ran MiXCR on the 5' RACE reads and lists one entry per CDR3 protein. The sample has about 160,000 distinct CDR3 sequences; 6.5% to 8.5% are singletons. Study-wide findings and caveats: Subsequent to the booster, the majority of primary-vaccination clones reappeared (about 97% CD4, 88% CD8). A weaker secondary response peaked on day 5, the primary on day 15.

Germline V CDR1 and CDR2: SEHNR, FQNEAQ (reference sequence). This CDR3 spans 16 amino acids. Trimming took 3 bases from V and 6 from J, leaving 17 bases between them. This clonotype was found many times. The antigen is undetermined. The chain has TRBV7-9 and TRBJ1-4, with D tentatively TRBD1 (6 bases). The receptor's source is a young man who received the YFV17D yellow fever vaccine. Sequenced here: CD4+ T cells sorted from PBMCs, sampled 5 days after the first yellow fever vaccination. CDR3 sequence reads: CASSFPAGTNDEKLFF. The CDR3 bases are TGTGCCAGCAGCTTTCCCGCAGGGACAAACGATGAAAAACTGTTTTTT.